Listed below are T cell receptor beta chains from one sample, sequenced in a study of blood T cells in healthy people across ages. MiXCR, run by TCRdb on the 5' RACE reads, gives a single entry per CDR3 protein. This sample carries 790,000 or so distinct CDR3 sequences, approximately 60% of them seen once, and the ten largest clones take 20% to 30%. The sequenced material came from blood. These receptors were taken from a man between 40 and 49 years old in good health. CDR3s include the opening cysteine and the closing phenylalanine or tryptophan. The order of the fields is J gene, V gene, CDR3 protein.

>TRBJ2-1|TRBV28
CASTLVQGMEQFF
>TRBJ1-1|TRBV6-1
CASSRNGAMNTEAFF
>TRBJ1-1|TRBV7-2
CASSAGTGVGNTEAFF
>TRBJ2-4|TRBV3-1
CASSPDSSGGNIQYF
>TRBJ1-4|TRBV4-2
CASSQSGNEKLFF
>NA|TRBV3-1
CASSGSRNEQYF
>TRBJ1-6|TRBV7-6
CASSLRQENSPLHF
>TRBJ2-5|TRBV2
CASSDPTGGPGKTQYF
>TRBJ2-3|TRBV28
CASSRRGQYTDTQYF
>TRBJ2-7|TRBV20-1
CSARVIAGRSYEQYF
>NA|TRBV3-1
CASSQEIWFREEREAGYNEQYF
>TRBJ1-1|TRBV12-3/TRBV12-4
CASIPRGAGNTEAFF
>TRBJ1-1|TRBV20-1
CSARDLIFSEAFF
>TRBJ1-2|TRBV11-2
CASSLDGYGYTF
>TRBJ2-2|TRBV29-1
CSVEAVGELFF
>TRBJ2-1|TRBV24-1
CATSAINSNEQFF
>TRBJ1-1|TRBV15
CATSRAGTEVVEAFF
>TRBJ2-7|TRBV20-1
CSALPHTTGYTYEQYF
>TRBJ2-4|TRBV29-1
CSVGRAVAKNIQYF
>TRBJ1-4|TRBV7-2
CASSLEVTRNEKLFF
>TRBJ1-5|TRBV18
CASSPPTTRQPQHF
>TRBJ1-4|TRBV9
CASSPGTGDNEKLFF
>TRBJ2-1|TRBV24-1
CATSPRLGVGGYNEQFF
>TRBJ1-2|TRBV6-1
CASSDYDIRGYSNYGYTF
>NA|TRBV6-2/TRBV6-3
CASSYFPRGPGPLADPYEQYF
>TRBJ2-1|TRBV12-3/TRBV12-4
CASSGLKQFF
>NA|TRBV4-2
CASSQQGQGGPAEQYF
>TRBJ2-1|TRBV20-1
CSAIGPDKRYNEQFF
>TRBJ2-5|TRBV20-1
CSARDGSGGTLQETQYF
>TRBJ1-3|TRBV20-1
CSAPQHSGNTIYF
>TRBJ2-5|TRBV15
CATSMAGTSGTETQYF
>TRBJ2-5|TRBV6-1
CASSGPSSGRAGETQYF
>TRBJ2-6|TRBV6-5
CASSYDVGSGANVLTF
>TRBJ2-1|TRBV6-5
CASSTSGPANEQFF
>TRBJ2-3|TRBV27
CASSPPIRDTQYF
>TRBJ2-5|TRBV3-1
CASSQEVQGEETQYF
>TRBJ2-5|TRBV24-1
CATSDLKRDGNNEQYF
>NA|TRBV5-6
CASSLKGGSHSYEQYF
>TRBJ2-5|TRBV29-1
CSVFTGVFQETQYF
>TRBJ2-7|TRBV5-1
CASSLEQGFVGEQYF